The entry that follows covers one T cell receptor (beta chain) sequence. The method was immunoSEQ multiplex PCR; TCRdb's version includes in-frame clones alone and lacks a portion of them. The repertoire consists of nearly 40,000 clones, with more than 85% occurring once and the leading ten covering around 4%. The V gene lost 5 bases and the J gene lost 11 bases, with 18 bases spanning the gap. This CDR3 has 14 amino acids. Germline CDR1 reads SGHVS; CDR2 reads FQNEAQ. This sample is drawn from a study of control samples from healthy donors and cancer patients. The TCR comes from a woman aged 50 to 60 in good health. Sequenced: blood. This chain uses TRBV7-8 with TRBJ1-4, with D tentatively TRBD1 (5 bases). The CDR3 sequence is CASSLLSGTPKLFF. The CDR3 nucleotides read TGTGCCAGCAGCCTACTTTCCGGGACTCCCAAACTGTTTTTT.